The 18 T cell receptor beta chains listed next were all sequenced from one sample in a study of blood T cell repertoires in COVID-19. The method was immunoSEQ multiplex PCR; TCRdb's version includes in-frame clones alone and lacks a portion of them. The sample shows about 73,000 clones, roughly 80% of them seen only once. Material: peripheral blood. Receptor source: a human donor in a cohort sampled during active COVID-19.

This sequence joins TRBV24-1 and TRBJ2-1; perhaps TRBD1 as D (5 bases). Trimming left V 7 bases short and J 5 bases short, with 8 bases between. Germline loops: CDR1 KGHDR, CDR2 SFDVKD. This CDR3 spans 12 amino acids. The CDR3 DNA follows: TGTGCCACCAGAGGGGTTGACAATGAGCAGTTCTTC. Its protein product is CATRGVDNEQFF.

This chain connects TRBV27 to TRBJ2-2; a weak D match, TRBD2 (6 bases). The CDR3 sequence is 13 residues long. Germline V gives CDR1 MNHEY, CDR2 SMNVEV (reference sequence). Trimming took off 5 bases at V and 7 bases at J, with 11 bases between the two ends. Written as DNA, the CDR3 is TGTGCCAGCAGTGCTTACGGGGGCGGGGAGCTGTTTTTT. Residues: CASSAYGGGELFF.

In this sample, this clone turned up a few times. V gene TRBV7-6 combines with J gene TRBJ2-7, with 8 positions matching TRBD2. CDR3 length equals 15 residues. CDR1 and CDR2 from the germline V gene are SGHVS and FNYEAQ. Trimming took 5 bases from V and 6 from J; bases not matched to a gene: 12. The CDR3 DNA is TGTGCCAGCAGCCCTCAGCCGGCGGGGGGCGGCGAGCAGTACTTC. Its translation: CASSPQPAGGGEQYF. Full variable domain (outside the CDR3, taken from reference TRBV7-6 and TRBJ2-7): GAGVSQSPRYKVTKRGQDVALRCDPISGHVSLYWYRQALGQGPEFLTYFNYEAQQDKSGLPNDRFSAERPEGSISTLTIQRTEQRDSAMYRCASSPQPAGGGEQYFGPGTRLTVT.

The gene calls are TRBV10-3 and TRBJ2-1; 8 nucleotides align to TRBD1. The CDR3 consists of 17 residues. V dropped 2 bases and J dropped 7; count of bases not matched to a gene: 13. Germline CDR1 and CDR2: ENHRY and SYGVKD. The CDR3 reads CAISEARGTGTLNEQFF. In DNA, the CDR3 is TGTGCCATCAGTGAGGCCAGAGGGACAGGTACGTTGAATGAGCAGTTCTTC.

This chain connects TRBV6-1 to TRBJ2-2, with 8 bases lining up with TRBD1. This CDR3 has 16 amino acids. From germline, CDR1 is MNHNS and CDR2 SASEGT. The V gene end was trimmed by 2 bases and the J gene end by 5 bases; junction bases not matched to a gene: 7. The CDR3 coding sequence is TGTGCCAGCAGTGAACAGGGGGCTATTAAGACCGGGGAGCTGTTTTTT. This codes for CASSEQGAIKTGELFF.

This clone was counted once. The V call is TRBV7-2, the J call TRBJ2-1; a possible D gene is TRBD2 (5 bases). Trimming stripped 11 bases from V and 8 bases from J, with 19 bases between. The length of the CDR3 is 13 residues. CDR1 and CDR2 from the germline V gene are SGHTA and FQGNSA. In DNA, the CDR3 is TGTGCCCGGGGAGACCCCAGGTCGGATGAGCAGTTCTTC. It encodes CARGDPRSDEQFF. Based on the CDR3 plus reference TRBV7-2 and TRBJ2-1, the full variable domain is GAGVSQSPSNKVTEKGKDVELRCDPISGHTALYWYRQSLGQGLEFLIYFQGNSAPDKSGLPSDRFSAERTGGSVSTLTIQRTQQEDSAVYLCARGDPRSDEQFFGPGTRLTVL.

The V and J genes are TRBV18 and TRBJ2-7; tentatively, D is TRBD2 (6 bases). CDR1 is KGHSH, CDR2 LQKENI, per germline. The CDR3 covers 13 residues. V was trimmed by 5 bases and J by 7 bases, leaving 15 bases between them. CDR3 in DNA: TGTGCCAGCTCAGCCGGGACTGGAGGGGAGCAGTACTTC. It specifies CASSAGTGGEQYF.

The rearrangement joins TRBV24-1 to TRBJ2-5; weak D call: TRBD1 (5 bases). The germline V gene encodes CDR1 KGHDR and CDR2 SFDVKD. V lost 0 bases, J lost 4 bases, and 11 bases lay in between. This CDR3 has 15 amino acids. CDR3 amino acids: CATSDLSTGRETQYF. CDR3 coding DNA: TGTGCCACCAGTGATTTGTCAACAGGTCGAGAGACCCAGTACTTC.

The chain uses TRBV7-9 and TRBJ2-1; 8 bases agree with TRBD2. The V gene end was trimmed by 9 bases and the J gene end by 4 bases; junction bases not matched to a gene: 11. There are 15 residues in the CDR3. The germline CDR1 and CDR2 sequences are SEHNR and FQNEAQ (reference sequence). DNA for the CDR3: TGTGCCAGTTCTCTGCTCGGGGGGGCTTACAATGAGCAGTTCTTC. It specifies CASSLLGGAYNEQFF.

This clone has only one observation. The V gene is TRBV28, the J gene TRBJ1-1; the match to TRBD1 covers 9 bases. The junction had 10 bases not matched to a gene; V was cut back by 4 bases and J by 7 bases. CDR3 length: 15 residues. Germline V gene data show CDR1 as MDHEN and CDR2 as SYDVKM. The CDR3 sequence is CASSSPTGGLGEAFF. CDR3 in DNA: TGTGCCAGCAGTTCCCCCACAGGGGGCTTGGGTGAAGCTTTCTTT. Drawing the rest from reference TRBV28 and TRBJ1-1, the complete variable domain is DVKVTQSSRYLVKRTGEKVFLECVQDMDHENMFWYRQDPGLGLRLIYFSYDVKMKEKGDIPEGYSVSREKKERFSLILESASTNQTSMYLCASSSPTGGLGEAFFGQGTRLTVV.

V usage is TRBV4-1 and J usage is TRBJ1-1; maybe TRBD1 (6 bases). This CDR3 region has 16 residues. Trimming pared 1 base from V and 6 bases from J, leaving 18 bases between. Germline V lookup: CDR1 MGHRA, CDR2 YSYEKL. Here the CDR3 reads CASSQVGRGAGSEAFF. The CDR3 DNA sequence: TGCGCCAGCAGCCAAGTAGGCCGGGGGGCCGGTTCTGAAGCTTTCTTT.

The chain couples TRBV15 to TRBJ2-5, with TRBD2 identical over 8 bases. CDR3 length: 17 amino acids. Trimming removed 3 bases from V and 2 bases from J; junction bases left unmatched: 11. Germline V CDR1 and CDR2: LNHNV, YYDKDF (reference sequence). The CDR3 DNA sequence: TGTGCCACCAGCAGGGACTTAGCGGGGTCGGGGCAAGAGACCCAGTACTTC. Its translation: CATSRDLAGSGQETQYF.

The chain is built from TRBV10-1 and TRBJ2-7; 8 bases are a match to TRBD1. Trimming cost V 2 bases and J 1 base; bases outside gene matches: 7. From germline, CDR1 is WNHNN and CDR2 SYGVQD (reference sequence). The length of the CDR3 is 16 residues. The DNA for the CDR3 is TGCGCCAGCAGTGAGAACCACAGGGGGGAATCCTACGAGCAGTACTTC. It encodes CASSENHRGESYEQYF.

V usage is TRBV4-1 and J usage is TRBJ1-5; no clear D gene. With 0 bases removed from V and 3 bases from J, the gap between germline ends came to 6 bases. The CDR3 has 14 amino acids. The germline V gene has CDR1 MGHRA and CDR2 YSYEKL. CDR3 loop: CASSQDRYNQPQHF. DNA for the CDR3: TGCGCCAGCAGCCAAGACCGGTACAATCAGCCCCAGCATTTT.

The chain combines TRBV19 with TRBJ2-3, with TRBD1 identical over 8 bases. The V gene's germline CDR1 is LNHDA and CDR2 SQIVND (reference sequence). J gave up 4 bases and V 5 bases, and 8 bases lay outside the gene matches. The CDR3 runs to 15 residues. CDR3 sequence (DNA): TGTGCCAGTAGTCCTCGGACAGGGTTGGCAGATACGCAGTATTTT. Its protein product is CASSPRTGLADTQYF. The entire variable domain, with the rest obtained from reference TRBV19 and TRBJ2-3, is as follows: DGGITQSPKYLFRKEGQNVTLSCEQNLNHDAMYWYRQDPGQGLRLIYYSQIVNDFQKGDIAEGYSVSREKKESFPLTVTSAQKNPTAFYLCASSPRTGLADTQYFGPGTRLTVL.

The chain uses TRBV7-8 and TRBJ1-1, with a tentative D call TRBD1 (6 bases). Trimming stripped 1 base from V and 2 bases from J, with 14 bases between. This CDR3 contains 16 residues. CDR1 and CDR2 from the germline V gene are SGHVS and FQNEAQ. CDR3 nucleotides: TGTGCCAGCAGCTTAGGTTTAGGGGGGGCCAACACTGAAGCTTTCTTT. This sequence encodes CASSLGLGGANTEAFF.

The chain has TRBV5-1 and TRBJ2-1; TRBD2 matches at 10 bases. The CDR3 totals 19 residues. Germline V gene sequence: CDR1 SGHRS, CDR2 YFSETQ. The junction had 15 bases not matched to a gene; V was cut back by 0 bases and J by 6 bases. The CDR3 DNA sequence: TGCGCCAGCAGCTTGGGTCCCAGGGCACTAGCGGGGTCTTCCAATGAGCAGTTCTTC. Translating it yields CASSLGPRALAGSSNEQFF.

The chain recombines TRBV20-1 with TRBJ1-4; D gene unclear. The ends were cut back, 3 bases at V and 7 bases at J, with 9 bases in the middle. CDR3 length equals 12 residues. Germline loops: CDR1 DFQATT, CDR2 SNEGSKA (reference sequence). Here the CDR3 DNA reads TGCAGTGCTAGTCGAGGGAGTGAAAAACTGTTTTTT. Translating gives CSASRGSEKLFF.